This T cell receptor beta chain stems from a study of cytomegalovirus exposure and HLA in healthy donors. Study-level results: The study recorded 160 or so TCR beta chains that were cytomegalovirus-associated.

Primers: 60 Vbeta forward and 13 Jbeta reverse. TCRdb's table, derived via immunoSEQ multiplex PCR, lists solely in-frame clones and lacks some. The table lists 150,000 to 200,000 clones, with approximately 2.3% in the top ten. With respect to this clone: The antigen is not known.

Sequencing input: PBMCs. This TCR was recovered from a man aged 25 to 40 in good health and CMV-seronegative.

The CDR3 bases are TGCGCCAGCAGCTTGGGGGGACAGGGATGGACTGAAGCTTTCTTT. This encodes CASSLGGQGWTEAFF. The rearrangement joins TRBV5-1 to TRBJ1-1, with TRBD1 matching 9 bases. Germline CDR1 SGHRS, CDR2 YFSETQ. The CDR3 length is 15 residues. J was trimmed by 5 bases and V by 0 bases; bases with no gene match: 5.